The 14 T cell receptor beta chains below come from one sample, sequenced in a study of type 1 regulatory T cells. TCRdb analysed the reads with MiXCR anew, one entry per CDR3 protein. The data contain approximately 25,000 distinct CDR3 sequences, about half of them singletons. Antigen specificity for these receptors is unknown. The sequenced material came from cultured T cells, either the whole culture or a sorted T cell fraction (not recorded which). All receptors come from a human donor in good health.

The chain recombines TRBV18 with TRBJ1-1; 7 bases agree with TRBD1. The V gene end was trimmed by 4 bases and the J gene end by 7 bases; junction bases not matched to a gene: 6. Germline CDR1 KGHSH, CDR2 LQKENI. CDR3 length: 13 residues. In nucleotides, the CDR3 is TGTGCCAGCTCACAGACAGGGCCCATTGAAGCTTTCTTT. It translates to CASSQTGPIEAFF.

V and J are TRBV27 and TRBJ2-3; D remains unclear. Per germline, CDR1 MNHEY and CDR2 SMNVEV (reference sequence). This CDR3 comprises 14 residues. The ends were cut back, 2 bases at V and 2 bases at J, with 8 bases in the middle. CDR3 DNA sequence: TGTGCCAGCAGTTTAACGAAGGCCACAGATACGCAGTATTTT. Translated: CASSLTKATDTQYF.

This chain uses TRBV18 with TRBJ1-1; D possibly corresponds to TRBD1 (6 bases). CDR1 and CDR2 (germline): KGHSH, LQKENI. The V gene lost 3 bases and the J gene lost 2 bases, with 13 bases spanning the gap. The CDR3 covers 15 residues. The CDR3 loop is CASSPYGQTNTEAFF. In DNA form, the CDR3 reads TGTGCCAGCTCACCCTACGGACAGACCAACACTGAAGCTTTCTTT.

This clonotype was recorded many times. The V call is TRBV4-1, the J call TRBJ2-3; TRBD2 matches 14 bases. This CDR3 contains 16 residues. The trim removed 0 bases at V and 9 bases at J, leaving 5 bases unmatched. Germline loops: CDR1 MGHRA, CDR2 YSYEKL. In nucleotides, the CDR3 is TGCGCCAGCAGCCAAGAGAGACTAGCGGGGGGGCAAACGCAGTATTTT. Its protein is CASSQERLAGGQTQYF.

This chain joins TRBV10-1 and TRBJ1-5, with D uncertain. The CDR3 has 16 residues. Per the germline V gene, CDR1 is WNHNN and CDR2 is SYGVQD (reference sequence). The germline V and J ends were trimmed by 3 bases and 0 bases, with 12 bases remaining between them. The CDR3 sequence is CASSDSEVYSNQPQHF. Written as DNA, the CDR3 is TGCGCCAGCAGTGATTCGGAAGTTTATAGCAATCAGCCCCAGCATTTT.

The gene calls are TRBV25-1 and TRBJ2-7, with TRBD1 matching 7 bases. The CDR3 extends over 14 amino acids. Germline V lookup: CDR1 MGHDK, CDR2 SYGVNS. V shed 8 bases, J shed 2 bases, and the junction held 9 bases outside the gene matches. The CDR3 protein is CASGQQGFTYEQYF. Written as DNA, the CDR3 is TGTGCCAGCGGACAACAGGGGTTTACCTACGAGCAGTACTTC.

The CDR3 sequence is CASRNSGGRTDTQYF. The DNA for the CDR3 is TGTGCCAGCAGAAACTCGGGGGGACGCACAGATACGCAGTATTTT. The chain carries TRBV12-3 or TRBV12-4 and TRBJ2-3; 7 bases fit TRBD2. V dropped 6 bases and J dropped 1; count of bases not matched to a gene: 7. This CDR3 has 15 amino acids.

The sample holds a few counts of this clonotype. V and J are TRBV5-5 and TRBJ2-2, with D maybe TRBD1 (6 bases). Trimming removed 5 bases from V and 0 bases from J, with 11 bases in between. This CDR3 contains 15 residues. Looked up from germline, CDR1 is SGHKS and CDR2 is YYEKEE (reference sequence). CDR3 bases: TGTGCCAGCAGTTCGGGGACACCGAACACCGGGGAGCTGTTTTTT. This gives the protein CASSSGTPNTGELFF.

This chain uses TRBV6-5 with TRBJ2-1, with D possibly being TRBD2 (5 bases). Germline values: CDR1 MNHEY, CDR2 SVGAGI. The CDR3 extends over 12 amino acids. V was pared by 6 bases and J by 12 bases, with 15 bases between. CDR3 nucleotide sequence: TGTGCCAGCAGCTACCCGGGGAGTGCGCAGTTCTTC. Residues: CASSYPGSAQFF.

This clonotype has a handful of counts. V and J are TRBV7-9 and TRBJ1-3; 11 bases fit TRBD1. The ends lost 4 bases at V and 4 bases at J; junction bases unmatched: 3. Germline V CDR1 and CDR2: SEHNR, FQNEAQ (reference sequence). The CDR3 covers 15 residues. CDR3 loop: CASSSRDRGGNTIYF. The DNA for the CDR3 is TGTGCCAGCAGCTCCCGGGACAGGGGGGGAAACACCATATATTTT.

Of note for this clonotype: Mismatch with germline at one junction end may stem from a read error. The rearrangement links TRBV5-1 to TRBJ2-5; 7 nucleotides match TRBD2. CDR1 SGHRS and CDR2 YFSETQ come from the germline V gene. The CDR3 consists of 14 residues. The CDR3 region has the DNA TGCGCCAACAGCTTCGGGGGGAGGCAAGAGACCCAGTACTTC. Its translation: CANSFGGRQETQYF.

A few counts support this clonotype. The rearrangement uses TRBV27 and TRBJ2-2; TRBD1 aligns across 12 bases. The CDR3 consists of 17 residues. V shed 5 bases, J shed 3 bases, and the junction held 7 bases outside the gene matches. Germline CDR1 and CDR2: MNHEY and SMNVEV (reference sequence). The CDR3 loop is CASSPGTGGADTGELFF. The CDR3 coding sequence is TGTGCCAGCAGTCCAGGGACAGGGGGCGCGGACACCGGGGAGCTGTTTTTT.

This clonotype was counted between two and nine times. The V gene is TRBV6-6, the J gene TRBJ1-2, with D possibly being TRBD1 (6 bases). This CDR3 has 14 residues. Per germline, CDR1 MNHNY and CDR2 SVGAGI (reference sequence). Trimming shortened V by 2 bases and J by 7 bases, and 14 bases separated the two germline ends. The CDR3 spells CASSYGGGTGGYTF. DNA for the CDR3: TGTGCCAGCAGTTACGGCGGGGGCACTGGTGGCTACACCTTC.

This clonotype turned up a few times. The rearrangement joins TRBV12-3 or TRBV12-4 to TRBJ2-7; D remains unclear. V was clipped by 4 bases and J by 0 bases, with 13 bases between them. This CDR3 is built from 15 residues. CDR3: CASSSYGRSSYEQYF. As DNA, the CDR3 is TGTGCCAGCAGTTCCTACGGAAGGAGCTCCTACGAGCAGTACTTC.